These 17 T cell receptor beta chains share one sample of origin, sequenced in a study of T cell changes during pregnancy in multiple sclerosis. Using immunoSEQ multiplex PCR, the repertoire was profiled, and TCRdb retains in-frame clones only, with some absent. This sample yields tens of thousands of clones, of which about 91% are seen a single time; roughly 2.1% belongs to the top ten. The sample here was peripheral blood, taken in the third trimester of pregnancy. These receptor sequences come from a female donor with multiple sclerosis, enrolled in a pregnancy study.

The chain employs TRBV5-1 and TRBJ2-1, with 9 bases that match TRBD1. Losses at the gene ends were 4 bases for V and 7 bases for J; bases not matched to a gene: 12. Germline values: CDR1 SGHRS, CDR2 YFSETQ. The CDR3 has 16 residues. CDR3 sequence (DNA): TGCGCCAGCAGCCAAAACTCCGCCGGGACAGGGAATGAGCAGTTCTTC. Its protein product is CASSQNSAGTGNEQFF.

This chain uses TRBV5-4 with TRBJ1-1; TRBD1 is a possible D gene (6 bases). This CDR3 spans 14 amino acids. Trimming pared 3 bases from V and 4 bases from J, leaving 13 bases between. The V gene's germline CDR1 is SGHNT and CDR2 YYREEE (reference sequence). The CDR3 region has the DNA TGTGCCAGCAGCTCTCCAGGGGAGGGCACTGAAGCTTTCTTT. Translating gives CASSSPGEGTEAFF.

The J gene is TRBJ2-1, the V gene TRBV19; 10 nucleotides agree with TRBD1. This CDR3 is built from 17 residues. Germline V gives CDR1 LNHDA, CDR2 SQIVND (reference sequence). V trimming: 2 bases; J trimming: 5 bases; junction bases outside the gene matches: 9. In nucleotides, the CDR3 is TGTGCCAGTAGTATAATGCCGACAGGGGGCTACCACAATGAGCAGTTCTTC. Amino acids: CASSIMPTGGYHNEQFF. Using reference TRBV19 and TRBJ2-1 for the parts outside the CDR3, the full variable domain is DGGITQSPKYLFRKEGQNVTLSCEQNLNHDAMYWYRQDPGQGLRLIYYSQIVNDFQKGDIAEGYSVSREKKESFPLTVTSAQKNPTAFYLCASSIMPTGGYHNEQFFGPGTRLTVL.

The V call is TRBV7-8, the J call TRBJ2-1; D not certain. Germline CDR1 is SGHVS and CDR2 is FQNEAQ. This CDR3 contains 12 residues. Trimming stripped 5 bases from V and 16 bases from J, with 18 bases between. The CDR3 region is CASSPSAPRLFF. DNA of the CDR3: TGTGCCAGCAGCCCTAGTGCACCCCGCTTATTCTTC.

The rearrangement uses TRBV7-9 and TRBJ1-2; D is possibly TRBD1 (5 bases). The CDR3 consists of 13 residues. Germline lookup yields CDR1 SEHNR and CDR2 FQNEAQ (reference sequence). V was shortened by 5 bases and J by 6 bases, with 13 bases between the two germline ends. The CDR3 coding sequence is TGTGCCAGCAGCGCGCAGGGTATTCATGGCTACACCTTC. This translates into CASSAQGIHGYTF.

CDR3 sequence reads: CASSQGETSRYQETQYF. The DNA of the CDR3 is TGTGCCAGCAGCCAAGGGGAAACTAGCAGATACCAAGAGACCCAGTACTTC. The rearrangement joins TRBV4-2 to TRBJ2-5, with a weak D call TRBD2 (6 bases). Trimming shortened V by 1 base and J by 0 bases, and 15 bases separated the two germline ends. Germline assignment: CDR1 LGHNA and CDR2 YNFKEQ. The CDR3 runs to 17 residues.

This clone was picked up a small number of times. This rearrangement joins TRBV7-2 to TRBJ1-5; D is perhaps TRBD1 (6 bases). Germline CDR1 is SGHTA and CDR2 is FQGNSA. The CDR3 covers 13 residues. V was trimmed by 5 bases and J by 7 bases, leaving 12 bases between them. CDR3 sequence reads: CASSLQGGQPQHF. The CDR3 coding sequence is TGTGCCAGCAGCCTACAGGGTGGACAGCCCCAGCATTTT.

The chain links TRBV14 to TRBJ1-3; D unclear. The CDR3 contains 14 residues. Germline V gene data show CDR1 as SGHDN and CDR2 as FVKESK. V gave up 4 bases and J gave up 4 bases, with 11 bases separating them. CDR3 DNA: TGTGCCAGCAGCCCAAGCCCGTCCGGAAACACCATATATTTT. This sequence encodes CASSPSPSGNTIYF.

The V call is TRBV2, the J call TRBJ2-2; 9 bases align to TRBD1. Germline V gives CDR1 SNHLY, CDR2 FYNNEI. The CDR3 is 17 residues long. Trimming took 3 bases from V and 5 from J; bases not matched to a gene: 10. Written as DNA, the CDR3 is TGTGCCAGCAGTGATCCCGGGACAGGGTTTTTTACCGGGGAGCTGTTTTTT. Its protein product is CASSDPGTGFFTGELFF.

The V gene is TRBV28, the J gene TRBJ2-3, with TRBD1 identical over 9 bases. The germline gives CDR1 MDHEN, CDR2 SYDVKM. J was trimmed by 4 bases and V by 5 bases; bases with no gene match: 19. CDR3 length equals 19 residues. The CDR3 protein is CASSLIASPGQGGPDTQYF. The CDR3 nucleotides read TGTGCCAGCAGTCTCATCGCATCTCCGGGACAGGGTGGCCCAGATACGCAGTATTTT. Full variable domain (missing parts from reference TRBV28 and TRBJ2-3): DVKVTQSSRYLVKRTGEKVFLECVQDMDHENMFWYRQDPGLGLRLIYFSYDVKMKEKGDIPEGYSVSREKKERFSLILESASTNQTSMYLCASSLIASPGQGGPDTQYFGPGTRLTVL.

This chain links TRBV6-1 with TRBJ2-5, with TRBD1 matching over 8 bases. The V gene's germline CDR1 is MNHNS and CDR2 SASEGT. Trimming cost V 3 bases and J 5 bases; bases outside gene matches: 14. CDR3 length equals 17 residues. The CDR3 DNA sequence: TGTGCCAGCAGTGATAAGATCGGGACAGGTCGAGATGAGACCCAGTACTTC. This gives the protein CASSDKIGTGRDETQYF.

The CDR3 region has the DNA TGTGCCAGCAGCCCCGGACTAGCGGGATACAATGAGCAGTTCTTC. Its protein is CASSPGLAGYNEQFF. The chain has TRBV6-5 and TRBJ2-1, with 12 bases identical to TRBD2. J was trimmed by 4 bases and V by 6 bases; bases with no gene match: 4. CDR3 length: 15 amino acids. CDR1 is MNHEY, CDR2 SVGAGI, per germline.

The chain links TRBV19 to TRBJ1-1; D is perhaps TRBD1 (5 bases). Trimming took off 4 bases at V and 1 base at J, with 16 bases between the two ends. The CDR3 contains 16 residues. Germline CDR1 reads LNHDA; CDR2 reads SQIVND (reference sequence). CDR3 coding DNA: TGTGCCAGTAGTAAGAAGGGGCGAAGTAGGAACACTGAAGCTTTCTTT. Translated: CASSKKGRSRNTEAFF.

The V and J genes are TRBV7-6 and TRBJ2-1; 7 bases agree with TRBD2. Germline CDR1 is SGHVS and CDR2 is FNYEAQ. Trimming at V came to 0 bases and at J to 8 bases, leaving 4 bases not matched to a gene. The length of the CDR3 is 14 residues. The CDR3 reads CASSLAGGSHEQFF. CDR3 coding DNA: TGTGCCAGCAGCTTAGCGGGAGGGTCACATGAGCAGTTCTTC.

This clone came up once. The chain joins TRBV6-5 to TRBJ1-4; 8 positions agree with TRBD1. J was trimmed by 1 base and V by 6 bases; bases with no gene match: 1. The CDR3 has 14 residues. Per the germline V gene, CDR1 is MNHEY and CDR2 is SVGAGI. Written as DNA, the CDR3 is TGTGCCAGCAGAGACAGGGGAACTAATGAAAAACTGTTTTTT. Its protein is CASRDRGTNEKLFF.

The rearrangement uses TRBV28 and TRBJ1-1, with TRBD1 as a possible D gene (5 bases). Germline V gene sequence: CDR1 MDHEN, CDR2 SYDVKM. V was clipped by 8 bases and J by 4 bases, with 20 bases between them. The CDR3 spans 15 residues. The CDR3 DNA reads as TGTGCCAGCCGCCTGAGTCTGGGGGGTGGCACTGAAGCTTTCTTT. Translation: CASRLSLGGGTEAFF.

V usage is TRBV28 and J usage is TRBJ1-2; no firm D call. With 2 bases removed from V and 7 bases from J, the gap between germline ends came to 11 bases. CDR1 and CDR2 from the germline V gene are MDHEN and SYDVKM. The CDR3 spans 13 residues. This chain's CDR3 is CASSLSFLSGYTF. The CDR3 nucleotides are TGTGCCAGCAGTTTAAGTTTTTTGAGTGGCTACACCTTC.